Below, 9 T cell receptor beta chains from the same sample are listed, as sequenced in a study of identical twins. TCRdb independently ran MiXCR on the 5' RACE reads; one entry per CDR3 protein. This sample has approximately 700,000 distinct CDR3 sequences, with 5.5% to 6.5% found just once. The sample consisted of naive T cells sorted from blood. The source is a man between 18 and 29 years old in good health.

This clonotype was seen ten or more times. V gene TRBV12-3 or TRBV12-4 combines with J gene TRBJ2-2; TRBD2 matches 15 bases. The CDR3 spans 17 residues. V shed 6 bases and J 6 bases; nucleotides not matched to a gene: 8. CDR3 sequence: CASRAGLAGGPSGELFF. The CDR3 DNA sequence: TGTGCCAGCAGAGCCGGACTAGCGGGAGGGCCATCCGGGGAGCTGTTTTTT.

Ten or more counts support this clonotype. The V call is TRBV12-3 or TRBV12-4, the J call TRBJ2-7; 9 bases align to TRBD1. Losses at the gene ends were 5 bases for V and 6 bases for J; bases not matched to a gene: 2. The CDR3 loop spans 12 amino acids. The CDR3 bases are TGTGCCAGCAGTAGGACAGGGGTCGAGCAGTACGTC. Its protein is CASSRTGVEQYV.

This clonotype was recorded many times. The chain uses TRBV2 and TRBJ1-4; 7 bases are a match to TRBD1. The CDR3 has 14 amino acids. Unmatched junction bases numbered 3, after V lost 8 bases and J lost 0 bases. The germline gives CDR1 SNHLY, CDR2 FYNNEI. CDR3 in amino acids: CASLGQATNEKLFF. The CDR3 nucleotides read TGTGCCAGCCTAGGACAGGCAACTAATGAAAAACTGTTTTTT.

This clonotype appeared many times. The rearrangement joins TRBV20-1 to TRBJ1-1; TRBD1 agrees at 10 bases. The ends lost 4 bases at V and 5 bases at J; junction bases unmatched: 10. This CDR3 spans 15 amino acids. Germline lookup yields CDR1 DFQATT and CDR2 SNEGSKA (reference sequence). In DNA form, the CDR3 reads TGCAGTGCTACCGGGACAGGGGCTCGGTGGACTGAAGCTTTCTTT. Amino acids: CSATGTGARWTEAFF.

This clonotype occurred many times. V and J are TRBV15 and TRBJ1-5; 7 bases fit TRBD1. Germline CDR1 LNHNV, CDR2 YYDKDF (reference sequence). Trimming took 5 bases from V and 2 from J; bases not matched to a gene: 12. This CDR3 spans 17 amino acids. The CDR3 sequence is CATSLKSNRGGNQPQHF. In DNA, the CDR3 is TGTGCCACCAGCCTTAAGAGCAACAGGGGAGGCAATCAGCCCCAGCATTTT.

This clonotype was recorded many times. This chain connects TRBV20-1 to TRBJ1-5; D gene ambiguous. Trimming removed 5 bases at V and 4 bases at J, with 18 bases between. Per germline, CDR1 DFQATT and CDR2 SNEGSKA (reference sequence). The CDR3 loop spans 15 amino acids. As DNA, the CDR3 is TGCAGTGCTGGCGATATCCGGACTGCGAATCAGCCCCAGCATTTT. It encodes CSAGDIRTANQPQHF.

The sample holds many counts of this clonotype. V usage is TRBV5-1 and J usage is TRBJ2-2; no firm D call. V was pared by 2 bases and J by 4 bases, with 6 bases between. Germline V gives CDR1 SGHRS, CDR2 YFSETQ. There are 13 residues in the CDR3. The CDR3: CASSLPGTGELFF. For the CDR3, the DNA is TGCGCCAGCAGCTTACCGGGCACCGGGGAGCTGTTTTTT.

V usage is TRBV24-1 and J usage is TRBJ2-1; 13 nucleotides line up with TRBD2. V was pared by 2 bases and J by 7 bases, with 1 base of the junction left unmatched. This CDR3 has 15 residues. Germline V gives CDR1 KGHDR, CDR2 SFDVKD. As DNA, the CDR3 is TGTGCCACCAGTGATTCGGGACTAGCGGGAAATGAGCAGTTCTTC. Its translation is CATSDSGLAGNEQFF.

This chain uses TRBV21-1 with TRBJ2-1; TRBD2, the D gene given by the table, was not confirmed from the DNA. TRBV21-1 is a known pseudogene. This CDR3 spans 16 amino acids. CDR3 in amino acids: CASSKRGAGEFHEQFF. The CDR3 region has the DNA TGTGCCAGCAGCAAAAGAGGGGCGGGAGAGTTTCATGAGCAGTTCTTC.